The T cell receptor (beta chain) under discussion was sequenced for a study of blood T cell repertoires in COVID-19. Libraries were prepared by immunoSEQ multiplex PCR; TCRdb keeps only in-frame clonotypes and omits some of them. The profile covers 380,000 or so clones, with roughly 86% appearing a single time and approximately 1% taken by the ten largest. Trimming removed 5 bases at V and 0 bases at J, with 11 bases between. The CDR3 consists of 15 residues. Per the germline V gene, CDR1 is LNHDA and CDR2 is SQIVND (reference sequence). The V call is TRBV19, the J call TRBJ1-5; possible D gene TRBD1, 6 bases. The clonotype comes from a human donor with acute or convalescent COVID-19. The donor label of this sample is uncertain. The material sequenced was peripheral blood. CDR3 sequence (DNA): TGTGCCAGTAGTGTTTACAGGGATAGCAATCAGCCCCAGCATTTT. Translated: CASSVYRDSNQPQHF. Full variable domain (remainder filled in from reference TRBV19 and TRBJ1-5): DGGITQSPKYLFRKEGQNVTLSCEQNLNHDAMYWYRQDPGQGLRLIYYSQIVNDFQKGDIAEGYSVSREKKESFPLTVTSAQKNPTAFYLCASSVYRDSNQPQHFGDGTRLSIL.